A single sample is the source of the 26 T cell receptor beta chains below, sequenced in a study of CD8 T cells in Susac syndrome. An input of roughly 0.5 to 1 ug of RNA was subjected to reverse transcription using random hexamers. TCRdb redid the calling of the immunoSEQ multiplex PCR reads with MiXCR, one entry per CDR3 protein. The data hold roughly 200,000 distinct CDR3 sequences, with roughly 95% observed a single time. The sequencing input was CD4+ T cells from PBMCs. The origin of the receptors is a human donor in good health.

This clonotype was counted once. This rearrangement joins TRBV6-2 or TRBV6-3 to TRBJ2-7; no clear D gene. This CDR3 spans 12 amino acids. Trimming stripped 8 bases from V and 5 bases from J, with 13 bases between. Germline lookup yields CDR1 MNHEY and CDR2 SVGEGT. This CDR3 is CASCSRSHEQYF. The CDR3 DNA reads TGTGCCAGCTGTTCCCGGAGTCACGAGCAGTACTTC.

This CDR3 is CASMMGGTYEQYF. CDR3 nucleotides: TGTGCCAGCATGATGGGCGGTACCTACGAGCAGTACTTC. The chain links TRBV6-2 or TRBV6-3 to TRBJ2-7; D is unresolved. The V gene's germline CDR1 is MNHEY and CDR2 SVGEGT. Trimming cost V 7 bases and J 2 bases, with 12 bases left between them. This CDR3 comprises 13 residues.

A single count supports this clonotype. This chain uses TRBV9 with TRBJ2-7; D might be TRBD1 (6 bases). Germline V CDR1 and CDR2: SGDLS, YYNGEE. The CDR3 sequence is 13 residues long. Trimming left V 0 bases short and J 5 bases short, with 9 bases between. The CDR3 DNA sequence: TGTGCCAGCAGCGTAGGGCCAGGGGACGAGCAGTACTTC. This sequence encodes CASSVGPGDEQYF.

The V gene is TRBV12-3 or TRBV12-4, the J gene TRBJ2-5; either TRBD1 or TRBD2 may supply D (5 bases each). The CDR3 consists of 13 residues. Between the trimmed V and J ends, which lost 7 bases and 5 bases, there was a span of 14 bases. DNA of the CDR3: TGTGCCAGCACCAGAGGGACGGAGGAGACCCAGTACTTC. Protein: CASTRGTEETQYF.

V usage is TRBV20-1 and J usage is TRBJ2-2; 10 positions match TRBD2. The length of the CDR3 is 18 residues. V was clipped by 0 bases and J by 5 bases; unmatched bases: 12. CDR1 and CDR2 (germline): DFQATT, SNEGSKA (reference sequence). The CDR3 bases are TGCAGTGCTAGAGATCCGAGACTAGCGGGCGGGGGGACCGGGGAGCTGTTTTTT. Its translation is CSARDPRLAGGGTGELFF.

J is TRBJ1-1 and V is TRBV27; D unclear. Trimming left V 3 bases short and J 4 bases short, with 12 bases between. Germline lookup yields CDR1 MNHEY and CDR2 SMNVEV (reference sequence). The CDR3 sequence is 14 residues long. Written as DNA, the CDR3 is TGTGCCAGCAGTTTTAGAACCTCCGCCACTGAAGCTTTCTTT. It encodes CASSFRTSATEAFF.

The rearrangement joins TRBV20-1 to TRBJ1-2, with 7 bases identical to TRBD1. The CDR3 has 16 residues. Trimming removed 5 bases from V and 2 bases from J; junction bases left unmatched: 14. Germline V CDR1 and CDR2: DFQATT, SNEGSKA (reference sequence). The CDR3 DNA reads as TGCAGTGCTCTGCCATCGCTGACAGGGCCGAACTATGGCTACACCTTC. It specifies CSALPSLTGPNYGYTF.

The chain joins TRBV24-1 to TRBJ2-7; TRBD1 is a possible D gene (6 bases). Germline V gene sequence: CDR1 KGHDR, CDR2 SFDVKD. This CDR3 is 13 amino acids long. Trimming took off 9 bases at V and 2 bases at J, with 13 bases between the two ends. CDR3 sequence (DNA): TGTGCCACCCTAGGCCCAGGGGCCTACGAGCAGTACTTC. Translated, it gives CATLGPGAYEQYF.

The DNA for the CDR3 is TGTGCCAGCAGCTCATCGGGACAGCCCGGGGAGACCCAGTACTTC. It translates to CASSSSGQPGETQYF. The rearrangement uses TRBV9 and TRBJ2-5, with 7 bases aligning to TRBD1. Germline values: CDR1 SGDLS, CDR2 YYNGEE. The CDR3 has 15 amino acids. With V trimmed by 4 bases and J by 5 bases, 11 bases remained unmatched.

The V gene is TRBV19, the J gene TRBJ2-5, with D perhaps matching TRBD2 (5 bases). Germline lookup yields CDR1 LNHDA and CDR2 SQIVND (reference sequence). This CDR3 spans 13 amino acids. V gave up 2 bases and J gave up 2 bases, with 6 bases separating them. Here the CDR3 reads CASSIREQETQYF. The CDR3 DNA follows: TGTGCCAGTAGTATACGGGAACAAGAGACCCAGTACTTC.

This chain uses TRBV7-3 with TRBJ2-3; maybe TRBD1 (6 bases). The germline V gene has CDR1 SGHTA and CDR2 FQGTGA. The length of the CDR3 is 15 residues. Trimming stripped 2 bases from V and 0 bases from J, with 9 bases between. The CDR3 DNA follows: TGTGCCAGCAGCTTATTCGGACAGAGCACAGATACGCAGTATTTT. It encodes CASSLFGQSTDTQYF.

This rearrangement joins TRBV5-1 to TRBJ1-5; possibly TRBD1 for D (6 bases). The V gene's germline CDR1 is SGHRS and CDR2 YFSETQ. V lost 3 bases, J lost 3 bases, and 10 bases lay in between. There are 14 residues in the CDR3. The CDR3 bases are TGCGCCAGCAGCTCCGGGACAAACAATCAGCCCCAGCATTTT. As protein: CASSSGTNNQPQHF.

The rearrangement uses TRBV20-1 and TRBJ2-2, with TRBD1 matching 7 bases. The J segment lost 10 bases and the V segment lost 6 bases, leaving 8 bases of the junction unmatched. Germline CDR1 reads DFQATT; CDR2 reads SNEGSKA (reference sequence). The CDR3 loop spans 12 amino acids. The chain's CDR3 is CSAATGWEELFF. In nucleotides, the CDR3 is TGCAGTGCGGCGACAGGGTGGGAGGAGCTGTTTTTT.

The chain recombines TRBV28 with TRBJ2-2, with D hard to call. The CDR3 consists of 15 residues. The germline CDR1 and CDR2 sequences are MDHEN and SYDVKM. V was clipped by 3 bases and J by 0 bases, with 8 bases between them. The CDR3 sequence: CASSFSPSNTGELFF. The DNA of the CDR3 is TGTGCCAGCAGTTTCAGCCCGTCGAACACCGGGGAGCTGTTTTTT.

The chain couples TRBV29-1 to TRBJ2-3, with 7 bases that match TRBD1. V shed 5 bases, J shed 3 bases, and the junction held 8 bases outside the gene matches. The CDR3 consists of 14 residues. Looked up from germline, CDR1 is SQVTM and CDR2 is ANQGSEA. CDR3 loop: CSVNDRDPTDTQYF. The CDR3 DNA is TGCAGCGTTAATGACAGGGACCCGACAGATACGCAGTATTTT.

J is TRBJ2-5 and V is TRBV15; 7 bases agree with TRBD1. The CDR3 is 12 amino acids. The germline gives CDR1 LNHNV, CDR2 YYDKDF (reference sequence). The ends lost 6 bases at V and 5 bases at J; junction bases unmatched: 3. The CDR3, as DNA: TGTGCCACCAGTGGGACAGCCGAGACCCAGTACTTC. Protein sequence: CATSGTAETQYF.

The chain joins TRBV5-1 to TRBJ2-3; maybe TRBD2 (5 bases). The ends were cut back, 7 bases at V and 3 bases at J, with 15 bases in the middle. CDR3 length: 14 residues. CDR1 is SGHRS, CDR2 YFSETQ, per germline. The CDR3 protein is CASATRSGTDTQYF. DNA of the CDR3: TGCGCCAGCGCCACTAGATCGGGGACAGATACGCAGTATTTT.

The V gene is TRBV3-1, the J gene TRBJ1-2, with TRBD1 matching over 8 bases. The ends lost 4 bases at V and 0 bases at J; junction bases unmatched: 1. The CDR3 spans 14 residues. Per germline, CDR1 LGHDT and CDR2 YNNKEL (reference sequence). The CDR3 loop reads CASSRQGTNYGYTF. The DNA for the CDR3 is TGTGCCAGCAGCCGACAGGGGACTAACTATGGCTACACCTTC. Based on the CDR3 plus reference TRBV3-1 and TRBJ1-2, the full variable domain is DTAVSQTPKYLVTQMGNDKSIKCEQNLGHDTMYWYKQDSKKFLKIMFSYNNKELIINETVPNRFSPKSPDKAHLNLHINSLELGDSAVYFCASSRQGTNYGYTFGSGTRLTVV.

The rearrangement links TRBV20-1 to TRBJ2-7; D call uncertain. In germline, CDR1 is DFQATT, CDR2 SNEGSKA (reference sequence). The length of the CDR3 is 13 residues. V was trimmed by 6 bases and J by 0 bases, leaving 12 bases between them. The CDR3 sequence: CSAKHPSSYEQYF. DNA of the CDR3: TGCAGTGCAAAACACCCGAGCTCCTACGAGCAGTACTTC.

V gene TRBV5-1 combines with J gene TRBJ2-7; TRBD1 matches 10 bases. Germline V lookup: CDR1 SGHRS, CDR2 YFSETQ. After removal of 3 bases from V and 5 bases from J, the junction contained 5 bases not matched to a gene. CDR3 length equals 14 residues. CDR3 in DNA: TGCGCCAGCAGCTCGGGGGACAGGGGCAACGAGCAGTACTTC. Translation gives CASSSGDRGNEQYF.

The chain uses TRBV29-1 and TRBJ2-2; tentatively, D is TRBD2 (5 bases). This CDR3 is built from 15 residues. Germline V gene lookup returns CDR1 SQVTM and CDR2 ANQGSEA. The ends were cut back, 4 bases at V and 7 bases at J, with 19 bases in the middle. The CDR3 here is CSVVWPEGPGGELFF. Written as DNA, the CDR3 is TGCAGCGTTGTATGGCCTGAGGGCCCCGGCGGGGAGCTGTTTTTT.

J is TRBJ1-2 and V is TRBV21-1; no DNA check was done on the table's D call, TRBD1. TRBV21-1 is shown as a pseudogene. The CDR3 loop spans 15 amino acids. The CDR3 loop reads CASNPGTVTNYGYTF. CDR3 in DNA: TGTGCCAGCAATCCCGGGACCGTGACTAACTATGGCTACACCTTC.

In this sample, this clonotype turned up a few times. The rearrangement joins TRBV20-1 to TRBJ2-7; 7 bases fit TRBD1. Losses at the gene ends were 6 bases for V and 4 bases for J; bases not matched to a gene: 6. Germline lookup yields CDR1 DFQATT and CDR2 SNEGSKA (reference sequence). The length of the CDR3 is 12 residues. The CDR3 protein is CSAPGQSYEQYF. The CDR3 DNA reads TGCAGTGCCCCGGGACAGTCGTACGAGCAGTACTTC.

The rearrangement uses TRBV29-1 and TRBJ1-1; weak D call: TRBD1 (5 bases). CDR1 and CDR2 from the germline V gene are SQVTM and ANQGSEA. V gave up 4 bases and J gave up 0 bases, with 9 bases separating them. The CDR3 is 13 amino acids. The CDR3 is CSVGRELNTEAFF. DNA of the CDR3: TGCAGCGTTGGCAGGGAGCTGAACACTGAAGCTTTCTTT.

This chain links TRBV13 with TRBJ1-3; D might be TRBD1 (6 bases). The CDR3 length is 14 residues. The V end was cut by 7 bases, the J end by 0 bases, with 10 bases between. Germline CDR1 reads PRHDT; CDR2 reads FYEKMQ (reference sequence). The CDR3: CASIRGGSGNTIYF. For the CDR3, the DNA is TGTGCCAGCATTAGAGGGGGCTCTGGAAACACCATATATTTT. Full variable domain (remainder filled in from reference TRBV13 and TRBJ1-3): AAGVIQSPRHLIKEKRETATLKCYPIPRHDTVYWYQQGPGQDPQFLISFYEKMQSDKGSIPDRFSAQQFSDYHSELNMSSLELGDSALYFCASIRGGSGNTIYFGEGSWLTVV.

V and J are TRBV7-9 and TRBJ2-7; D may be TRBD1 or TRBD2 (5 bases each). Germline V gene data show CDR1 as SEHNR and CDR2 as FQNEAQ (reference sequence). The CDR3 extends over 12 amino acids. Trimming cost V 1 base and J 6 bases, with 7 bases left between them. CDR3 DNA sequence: TGTGCCAGCAGCTTAGTCGGGACCGAGCAGTACTTC. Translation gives CASSLVGTEQYF.